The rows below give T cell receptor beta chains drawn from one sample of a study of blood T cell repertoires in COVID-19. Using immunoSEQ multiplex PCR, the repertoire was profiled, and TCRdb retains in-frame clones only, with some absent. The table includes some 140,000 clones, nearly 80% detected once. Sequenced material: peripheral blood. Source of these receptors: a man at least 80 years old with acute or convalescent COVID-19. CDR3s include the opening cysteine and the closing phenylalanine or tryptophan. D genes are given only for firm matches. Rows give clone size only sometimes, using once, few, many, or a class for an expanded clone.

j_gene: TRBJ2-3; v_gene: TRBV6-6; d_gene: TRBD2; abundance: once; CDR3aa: CASSYWRGGSDTQYF; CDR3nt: TGTGCCAGCAGTTACTGGCGGGGGGGATCAGATACGCAGTATTTT
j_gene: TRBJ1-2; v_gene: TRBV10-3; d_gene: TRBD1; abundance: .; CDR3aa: CAISGDRNYGYTF; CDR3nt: TGTGCCATCAGTGGGGACAGAAACTATGGCTACACCTTC
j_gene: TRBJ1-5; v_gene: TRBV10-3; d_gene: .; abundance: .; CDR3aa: CAISEVGGQSNQPQHF; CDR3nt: TGTGCCATCAGTGAGGTGGGAGGACAAAGCAATCAGCCCCAGCATTTT
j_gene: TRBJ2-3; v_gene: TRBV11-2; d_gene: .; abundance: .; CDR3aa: CASSLSQGGVSADTQYF; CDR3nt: TGTGCCAGCAGCTTATCCCAAGGAGGAGTAAGCGCAGATACGCAGTATTTT
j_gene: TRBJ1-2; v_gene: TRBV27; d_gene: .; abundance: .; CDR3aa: CASSSGLSNYGYTF; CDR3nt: TGTGCCAGCAGTTCAGGATTATCTAACTATGGCTACACCTTC
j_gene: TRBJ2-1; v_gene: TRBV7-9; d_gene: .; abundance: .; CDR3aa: CASSKSENNEQFF; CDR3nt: TGTGCCAGCAGTAAGAGCGAGAACAATGAGCAGTTCTTC
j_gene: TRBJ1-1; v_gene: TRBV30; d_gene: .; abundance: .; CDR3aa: CAWSVLPETEAFF; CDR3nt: TGTGCCTGGAGTGTACTACCCGAAACTGAAGCTTTCTTT
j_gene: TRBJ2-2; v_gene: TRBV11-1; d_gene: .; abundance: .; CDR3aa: CASSSNRRVLGELFF; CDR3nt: TGTGCCAGCAGCTCAAACCGCAGGGTTCTCGGGGAGCTGTTTTTT
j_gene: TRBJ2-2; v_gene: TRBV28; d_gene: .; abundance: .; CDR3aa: CASTGHGGTGELFF; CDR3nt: TGTGCCAGCACAGGGCATGGAGGGACCGGGGAGCTGTTTTTT
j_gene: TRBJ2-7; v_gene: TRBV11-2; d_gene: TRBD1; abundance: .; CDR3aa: CASSFRGRDYEQYF; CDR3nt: TGTGCCAGCAGCTTCAGGGGGCGGGACTACGAGCAGTACTTC
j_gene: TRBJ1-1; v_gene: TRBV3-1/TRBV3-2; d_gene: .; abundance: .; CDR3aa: CASSQDQGNTEAFF; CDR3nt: TGTGCCAGCAGCCAAGATCAGGGTAATACTGAAGCTTTCTTT
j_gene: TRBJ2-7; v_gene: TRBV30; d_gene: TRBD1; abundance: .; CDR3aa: CAWSRDRPYEQYF; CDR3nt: TGTGCCTGGAGTCGGGACAGACCTTACGAGCAGTACTTC
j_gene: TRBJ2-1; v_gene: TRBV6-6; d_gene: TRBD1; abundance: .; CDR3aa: CASSRFNMGQSSYNEQFF; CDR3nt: TGTGCCAGCAGTCGCTTTAATATGGGACAGAGCTCCTACAATGAGCAGTTCTTC
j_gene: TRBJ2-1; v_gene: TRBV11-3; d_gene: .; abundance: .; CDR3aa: CASSLGQLVSYNEQFF; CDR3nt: TGTGCCAGCAGCTTAGGACAGTTAGTCTCCTACAATGAGCAGTTCTTC
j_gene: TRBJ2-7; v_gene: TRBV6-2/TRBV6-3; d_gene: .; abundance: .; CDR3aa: CASSLQGEQYF; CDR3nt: TGTGCCAGCAGCCTCCAGGGAGAGCAGTACTTC
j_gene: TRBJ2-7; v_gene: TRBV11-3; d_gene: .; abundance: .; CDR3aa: CASSTRDTSYEQYF; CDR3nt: TGTGCCAGCAGCACCCGGGACACGTCCTACGAGCAGTACTTC
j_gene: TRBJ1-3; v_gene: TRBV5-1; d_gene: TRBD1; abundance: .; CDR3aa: CASSLGQGIGNTIYF; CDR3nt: TGCGCCAGCAGCTTGGGACAGGGGATCGGAAACACCATATATTTT
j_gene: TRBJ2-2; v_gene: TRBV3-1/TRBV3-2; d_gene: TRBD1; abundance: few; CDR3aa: CASSQERTGGLTGELFF; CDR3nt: TGTGCCAGCAGCCAAGAGAGGACAGGGGGCCTAACCGGGGAGCTGTTTTTT
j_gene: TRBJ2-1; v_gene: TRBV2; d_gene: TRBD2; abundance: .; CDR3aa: CASSDPRGGAYNEQFF; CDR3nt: TGTGCCAGCAGTGACCCTCGCGGGGGGGCCTACAATGAGCAGTTCTTC
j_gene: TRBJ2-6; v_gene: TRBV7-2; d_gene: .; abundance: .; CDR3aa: CASSPRGGVGANVLTF; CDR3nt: TGTGCCAGCAGCCCCCGAGGGGGGGTTGGGGCCAACGTCCTGACTTTC
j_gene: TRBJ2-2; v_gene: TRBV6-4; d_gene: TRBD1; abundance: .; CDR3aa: CASSELAGGRTGELFF; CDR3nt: TGTGCCAGCAGTGAGTTGGCAGGGGGTCGCACCGGGGAGCTGTTTTTT
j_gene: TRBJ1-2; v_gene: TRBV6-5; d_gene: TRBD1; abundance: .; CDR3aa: CASRAGTESYGYTF; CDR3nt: TGTGCCAGCAGGGCCGGGACAGAGAGCTATGGCTACACCTTC
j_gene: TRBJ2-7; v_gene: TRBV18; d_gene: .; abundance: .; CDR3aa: CASSPIEAGEQYF; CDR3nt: TGTGCCAGCTCACCAATCGAAGCTGGCGAGCAGTACTTC
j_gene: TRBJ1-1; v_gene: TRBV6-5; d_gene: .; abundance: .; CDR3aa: CASSRAQGIGTEAFF; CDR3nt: TGTGCCAGCAGTAGAGCCCAGGGCATCGGGACTGAAGCTTTCTTT
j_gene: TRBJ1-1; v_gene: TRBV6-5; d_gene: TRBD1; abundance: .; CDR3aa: CASSYPATGRGAEAFF; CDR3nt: TGTGCCAGCAGTTACCCTGCGACGGGCAGGGGGGCTGAAGCTTTCTTT
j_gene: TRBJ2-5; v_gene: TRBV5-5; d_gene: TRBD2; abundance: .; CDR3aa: CASSTGLAGLQETQYF; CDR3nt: TGTGCCAGCAGCACCGGACTAGCGGGGCTCCAAGAGACCCAGTACTTC
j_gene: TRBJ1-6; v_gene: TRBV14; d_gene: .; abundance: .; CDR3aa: CASSQEGGSGSPLHF; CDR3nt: TGTGCCAGCAGCCAAGAGGGAGGGAGCGGTTCACCCCTCCACTTT
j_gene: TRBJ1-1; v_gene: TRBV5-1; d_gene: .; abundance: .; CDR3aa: CASSLISGNTEAFF; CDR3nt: TGCGCCAGCAGCTTGATCTCGGGGAACACTGAAGCTTTCTTT
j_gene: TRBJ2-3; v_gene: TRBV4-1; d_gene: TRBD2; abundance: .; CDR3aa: CASSQVAGGQYTQYF; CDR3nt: TGCGCCAGCAGCCAAGTGGCGGGGGGGCAGTATACGCAGTATTTT
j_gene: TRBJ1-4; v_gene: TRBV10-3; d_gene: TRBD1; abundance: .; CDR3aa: CAISESTGGPTNEKLFF; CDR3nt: TGTGCCATCAGTGAGTCAACAGGGGGCCCAACTAATGAAAAACTGTTTTTT
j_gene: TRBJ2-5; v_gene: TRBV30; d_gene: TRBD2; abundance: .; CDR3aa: CAWSGRPSGRETVTQYF; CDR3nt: TGTGCCTGGAGTGGGCGTCCTAGCGGCCGAGAAACGGTGACCCAGTACTTC
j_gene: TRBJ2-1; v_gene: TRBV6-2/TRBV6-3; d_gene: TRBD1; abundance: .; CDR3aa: CASSYLLLRGLWDEQFF; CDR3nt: TGTGCCAGCAGTTACCTCCTCTTGAGGGGGCTTTGGGATGAGCAGTTCTTC
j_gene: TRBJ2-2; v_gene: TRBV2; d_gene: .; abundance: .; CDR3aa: CASSRTATGELFF; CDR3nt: TGTGCCAGCAGCAGGACAGCTACCGGGGAGCTGTTTTTT
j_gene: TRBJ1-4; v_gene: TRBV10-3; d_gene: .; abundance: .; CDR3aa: CAISESTGTNEKLFF; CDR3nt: TGTGCCATCAGTGAGTCGACAGGAACTAATGAAAAACTGTTTTTT
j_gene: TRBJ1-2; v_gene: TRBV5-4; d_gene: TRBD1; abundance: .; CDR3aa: CASSSGTDYGYTF; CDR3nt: TGTGCCAGCAGCTCCGGGACAGACTATGGCTACACCTTC
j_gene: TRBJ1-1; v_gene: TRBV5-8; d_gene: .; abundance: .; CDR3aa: CASSPPGRSRTEAFF; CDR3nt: TGTGCCAGCAGTCCTCCTGGGAGGTCACGGACTGAAGCTTTCTTT
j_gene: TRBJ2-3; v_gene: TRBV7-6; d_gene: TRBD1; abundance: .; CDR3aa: CASSPKAQGDIFNTQYF; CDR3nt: TGTGCCAGCAGCCCAAAGGCCCAGGGGGACATTTTTAATACGCAGTATTTT